Listed below are T cell receptor beta chains from one sample, sequenced in a study of cytomegalovirus exposure and HLA in healthy donors. Libraries were prepared by immunoSEQ multiplex PCR; TCRdb keeps only in-frame clonotypes and omits some of them. The sample records under 200,000 clones, roughly 77% being singletons. Sequenced: PBMCs. The source of these receptors is a woman aged 25 to 45 in good health and CMV-seronegative. Each CDR3 is given with its conserved first and last residue. D genes are given only for firm matches. A row's size may be missing; if present it is once, few, many or a size class.

- 15 TRBJ1-4 TRBV29-1 - CSVGGVAGAEEKLFF TGCAGCGTTGGGGGAGTGGCGGGGGCTGAAGAAAAACTGTTTTTT
- 13 TRBJ2-7 TRBV15 - CATSRDRGREQYF TGTGCCACCAGCAGAGATCGGGGTCGCGAGCAGTACTTC
- 18 TRBJ1-4 TRBV9 - CASSVGGGIIGTNEKLFF TGTGCCAGCAGCGTAGGTGGAGGGATAATTGGAACTAATGAAAAACTGTTTTTT
- 14 TRBJ1-1 TRBV6-5 - CASSQQGRVTEAFF TGTGCCAGCAGTCAACAGGGAAGGGTCACTGAAGCTTTCTTT
- 12 TRBJ1-1 TRBV27 - CASSSGRDEAFF TGTGCCAGCAGTTCCGGACGGGATGAAGCTTTCTTT
- 14 TRBJ1-5 TRBV6-5 TRBD1 CASQSDRAGQPQHF TGTGCCAGCCAGTCCGACAGGGCCGGTCAGCCCCAGCATTTT
- 15 TRBJ1-4 TRBV18 TRBD1 CASSLTGADNEKLFF TGTGCCAGCTCACTAACAGGGGCTGATAATGAAAAACTGTTTTTT
- 13 TRBJ2-6 TRBV11-1 - CSRATGLRLDLTF TGTTCCCGTGCCACAGGGCTCCGCCTTGACCTGACTTTC
- 14 TRBJ2-7 TRBV9 TRBD1 CASSAGQGTYEQYF TGTGCCAGCAGCGCGGGACAGGGGACCTACGAGCAGTACTTC
- 15 TRBJ2-7 TRBV28 TRBD1 CASSLPTTGFREQYF TGTGCCAGCAGTTTACCCACGACAGGGTTCCGCGAGCAGTACTTC
few 18 TRBJ1-6 TRBV5-1 TRBD1 CASSLQQPGQGVGSPLHF TGCGCCAGCAGCTTGCAGCAGCCGGGACAGGGGGTAGGGTCACCCCTCCACTTT
- 13 TRBJ1-5 TRBV30 - CAWRVGGDQPQHF TGTGCCTGGAGGGTAGGGGGGGATCAGCCCCAGCATTTT
many 12 TRBJ2-7 TRBV10-2 - CASSEYRTEQYF TGCGCCAGCAGTGAGTACCGGACTGAGCAGTACTTC
once 15 TRBJ2-7 TRBV13 TRBD1 CASSLSGQAGYEQYF TGTGCCAGCAGCCTTTCTGGACAGGCCGGCTACGAGCAGTACTTC
- 14 TRBJ1-3 TRBV5-4 - CASSYQGGGNTIYF TGTGCCAGCAGCTATCAGGGTGGTGGAAACACCATATATTTT